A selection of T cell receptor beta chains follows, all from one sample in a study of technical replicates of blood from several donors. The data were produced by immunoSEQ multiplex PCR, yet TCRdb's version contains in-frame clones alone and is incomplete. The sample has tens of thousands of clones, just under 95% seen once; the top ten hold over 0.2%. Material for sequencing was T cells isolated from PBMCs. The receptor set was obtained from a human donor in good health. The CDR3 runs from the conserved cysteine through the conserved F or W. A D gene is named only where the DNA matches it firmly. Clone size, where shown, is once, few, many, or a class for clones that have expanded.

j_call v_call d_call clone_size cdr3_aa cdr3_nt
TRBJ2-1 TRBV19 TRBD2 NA CASSIGSAGAINYNEQFF TGTGCCAGTAGTATTGGGTCAGCGGGGGCAATCAACTACAATGAGCAGTTCTTC
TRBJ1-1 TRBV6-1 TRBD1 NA CASSAGQGNTEAFF TGTGCCAGCAGTGCGGGACAGGGGAACACTGAAGCTTTCTTT
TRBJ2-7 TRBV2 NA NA CASSPGYSYEQYF TGTGCCTCTAGTCCGGGGTACTCCTACGAGCAGTACTTC
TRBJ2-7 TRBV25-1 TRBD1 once CASSPAGTGFYEQYF TGTGCCAGCAGTCCGGCCGGGACAGGGTTCTACGAGCAGTACTTC
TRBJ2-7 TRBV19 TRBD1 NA CASSIGTGGYEQYF TGTGCCAGTAGTATAGGGACAGGGGGATACGAGCAGTACTTC
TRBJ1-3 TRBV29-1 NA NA CSARASGNTIYF TGCAGCGCGCGGGCCTCTGGAAACACCATATATTTT
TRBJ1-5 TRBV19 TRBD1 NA CASTAGDSPDYSNQPQHF TGTGCCAGTACGGCCGGGGACAGCCCTGATTATAGCAATCAGCCCCAGCATTTT
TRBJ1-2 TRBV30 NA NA CAWRTGYGYTF TGTGCCTGGAGAACGGGCTATGGCTACACCTTC
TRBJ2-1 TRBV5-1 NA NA CASSLDVSFNEQFF TGCGCCAGCAGCTTGGACGTTAGTTTTAATGAGCAGTTCTTC
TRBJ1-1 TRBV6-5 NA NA CASSYIGGTTEAFF TGTGCCAGCAGTTATATCGGAGGTACGACTGAAGCTTTCTTT
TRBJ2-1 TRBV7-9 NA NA CASSSGSGFYNEQFF TGTGCCAGCAGCTCGGGCTCAGGGTTCTACAATGAGCAGTTCTTC
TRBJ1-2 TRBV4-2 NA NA CASSQDSYGYTF TGTGCCAGCAGCCAAGATAGTTATGGCTACACCTTC
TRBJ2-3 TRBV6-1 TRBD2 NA CASSEAGTSGTDTQYF TGTGCCAGCAGTGAAGCTGGGACTAGCGGCACAGATACGCAGTATTTT
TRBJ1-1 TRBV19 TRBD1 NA CASSWTGRYTEAFF TGTGCCAGTAGTTGGACAGGGAGGTACACTGAAGCTTTCTTT
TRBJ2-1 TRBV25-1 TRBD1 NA CASSDEGGGDEQFF TGTGCCAGCAGTGATGAAGGGGGCGGTGATGAGCAGTTCTTC
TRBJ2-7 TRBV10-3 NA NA CAISESGRGVGEQYF TGTGCCATCAGTGAGTCGGGCCGGGGAGTCGGCGAGCAGTACTTC
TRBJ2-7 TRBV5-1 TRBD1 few CASSLAGTGGQYF TGCGCCAGCAGCTTGGCGGGGACAGGGGGACAGTACTTC
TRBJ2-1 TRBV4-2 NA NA CASSQVQRDQNNEQFF TGTGCCAGCAGCCAAGTGCAGAGGGATCAAAACAATGAGCAGTTCTTC
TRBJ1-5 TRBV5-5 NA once CASSLAARDGQPQHF TGTGCCAGCAGCTTGGCCGCCAGGGATGGACAGCCCCAGCATTTT
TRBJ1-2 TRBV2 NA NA CASSEEGRYGYTF TGTGCCAGCAGTGAGGAGGGGCGCTATGGCTACACCTTC
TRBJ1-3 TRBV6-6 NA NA CASSYKGAGNTIYF TGTGCCAGCAGTTACAAGGGGGCTGGAAACACCATATATTTT
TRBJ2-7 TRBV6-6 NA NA CASSSGQLYEQYF TGTGCCAGCAGTTCCGGACAGCTCTACGAGCAGTACTTC
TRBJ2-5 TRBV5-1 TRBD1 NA CASSFQGALGETQYF TGCGCCAGCAGCTTCCAGGGGGCGCTCGGGGAGACCCAGTACTTC
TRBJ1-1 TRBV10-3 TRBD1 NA CAISEPRDRGPEAFF TGTGCCATCAGTGAGCCCCGGGACAGGGGGCCTGAAGCTTTCTTT
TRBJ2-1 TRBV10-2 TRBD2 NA CASGRTSGYNEQFF TGCGCCAGCGGGCGGACTAGCGGTTACAATGAGCAGTTCTTC
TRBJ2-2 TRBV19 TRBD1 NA CATRTGGEELFF TGTGCCACCCGGACAGGCGGCGAGGAGCTGTTTTTT
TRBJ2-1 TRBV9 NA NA CASSAVSGFSYNEQFF TGTGCCAGCAGCGCCGTAAGCGGATTCTCCTACAATGAGCAGTTCTTC
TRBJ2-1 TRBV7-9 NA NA CASSLTANNEQFF TGTGCCAGCAGCTTAACAGCAAACAATGAGCAGTTCTTC
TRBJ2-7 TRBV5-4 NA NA CASSLGSGVAYEQYF TGTGCCAGCAGCTTGGGCTCGGGGGTTGCCTACGAGCAGTACTTC